The 12 T cell receptor beta chains given below trace back to one sample, sequenced in a study of shared clonotypes between healthy human individuals. Using immunoSEQ multiplex PCR, the repertoire was profiled, and TCRdb retains in-frame clones only, with some absent. The sample has more than 600,000 clones; 92% are singletons. In the naive CD8 group, cells lacked CD45RO and were positively selected for CCR7, so terminally differentiated effector memory CD45RA+ cells were left out. Sequences were obtained from naive CD8+ T cells sorted from blood. These TCRs come from a man aged 25-45 years in good health.

The genes are TRBV27 and TRBJ2-7, with TRBD2 as a possible D gene (5 bases). Trimming took 3 bases from V and 2 from J, leaving 11 bases between them. Germline CDR1 and CDR2: MNHEY and SMNVEV (reference sequence). The CDR3 is 14 amino acids. The CDR3: CASSFRGFTYEQYF. The DNA for the CDR3 is TGTGCCAGCAGTTTCCGCGGGTTCACCTACGAGCAGTACTTC.

This clone was seen a single time. This chain joins TRBV11-2 and TRBJ2-7, with 7 bases lining up with TRBD1. Trimming at V came to 5 bases and at J to 6 bases, leaving 10 bases not matched to a gene. The germline gives CDR1 SGHAT, CDR2 FQNNGV. This CDR3 comprises 14 residues. The chain's CDR3 is CASSPSQGVPEQYF. Written as DNA, the CDR3 is TGTGCCAGCAGCCCTAGCCAGGGGGTTCCCGAGCAGTACTTC.

The chain employs TRBV27 and TRBJ2-3; possible D gene TRBD2, 6 bases. CDR3 length equals 12 residues. Per germline, CDR1 MNHEY and CDR2 SMNVEV (reference sequence). V was clipped by 6 bases and J by 7 bases, with 11 bases between them. CDR3 nucleotides: TGTGCCAGCAGCGGGCGGGGAAATACGCAGTATTTT. Amino acid sequence: CASSGRGNTQYF.

In DNA form, the CDR3 reads TGTGCCAGCAGCTTATGGGGACAGGGGGTTCTAAATGAGCAGTTCTTC. Residues: CASSLWGQGVLNEQFF. The chain employs TRBV7-3 and TRBJ2-1, with 11 bases that match TRBD1. The CDR3 has 16 residues. CDR1 is SGHTA, CDR2 FQGTGA, per germline. V lost 2 bases, J lost 7 bases, and 7 bases stayed unmatched.

This clone has a handful of counts. CDR3 sequence: CASSLQDNTEAFF. The CDR3 DNA follows: TGTGCCAGTAGTTTACAGGATAACACTGAAGCTTTCTTT. This chain links TRBV19 with TRBJ1-1; D possibly corresponds to TRBD1 (5 bases). CDR1 and CDR2 (germline): LNHDA, SQIVND (reference sequence). The germline V and J ends were trimmed by 5 bases and 2 bases, with 9 bases remaining between them. This CDR3 spans 13 amino acids. Complete variable domain (other parts from reference TRBV19 and TRBJ1-1): DGGITQSPKYLFRKEGQNVTLSCEQNLNHDAMYWYRQDPGQGLRLIYYSQIVNDFQKGDIAEGYSVSREKKESFPLTVTSAQKNPTAFYLCASSLQDNTEAFFGQGTRLTVV.

In the case of this clone: Because the CDR3's place on the DNA is in doubt, the DNA is left out and the CDR3 is given as listed by TCRdb. The chain uses TRBV29-1 and TRBJ1-1. The germline CDR1 and CDR2 sequences are SQVTM and ANQGSEA. The CDR3 spans 15 amino acids, including both terminal residues. The CDR3 reads CSVLGTGLSNTEAFF.

The genes are TRBV28 and TRBJ2-1; TRBD2 agrees at 10 bases. After removal of 9 bases from V and 9 bases from J, the junction contained 5 bases not matched to a gene. The germline V gene encodes CDR1 MDHEN and CDR2 SYDVKM. The CDR3 is 12 amino acids. Here the CDR3 reads CASSGTSAEQFF. CDR3 nucleotides: TGTGCCAGTTCCGGGACTAGCGCTGAGCAGTTCTTC.

The chain couples TRBV7-8 to TRBJ2-5; D might be TRBD2 (5 bases). Germline assignment: CDR1 SGHVS and CDR2 FQNEAQ. Deletions cut 5 bases from V and 5 bases from J, with 21 bases between. The CDR3 consists of 16 residues. The CDR3 DNA reads as TGTGCCAGCAGCCCCGTCCTAGCAGAACCTCCGGAGACCCAGTACTTC. Translation: CASSPVLAEPPETQYF.

This clone was counted once. The chain has TRBV27 and TRBJ2-7; perhaps TRBD2 as D (5 bases). Germline V lookup: CDR1 MNHEY, CDR2 SMNVEV (reference sequence). CDR3 length equals 17 residues. Trimming removed 4 bases at V and 0 bases at J, with 19 bases between. Here the CDR3 DNA reads TGTGCCAGCAGTTCTAAGGCGGACCTGGGGAGCTCCTACGAGCAGTACTTC. Translated, it gives CASSSKADLGSSYEQYF.

Note on this clone: The same CDR3 can be traced to other DNA sequences in this sample. This chain links TRBV20-1 with TRBJ2-7, with D possibly matching TRBD2 (5 bases). V gave up 0 bases and J gave up 6 bases, with 6 bases separating them. This CDR3 comprises 11 residues. CDR1 is DFQATT and CDR2 is SNEGSKA in the germline V gene (reference sequence). CDR3 in amino acids: CSARDTSEQYF. CDR3 in DNA: TGCAGTGCTAGAGATACTAGCGAGCAGTACTTC.

The V and J genes are TRBV13 and TRBJ2-7; 8 bases align to TRBD1. The CDR3 extends over 15 amino acids. Germline V gene lookup returns CDR1 PRHDT and CDR2 FYEKMQ (reference sequence). V shed 3 bases and J 2 bases; nucleotides not matched to a gene: 6. CDR3 coding DNA: TGTGCCAGCAGCTTCAACAGGGGGTCCACCTACGAGCAGTACTTC. Translating gives CASSFNRGSTYEQYF.

This clone showed up just a few times. The chain carries TRBV13 and TRBJ2-1; D is perhaps TRBD2 (5 bases). CDR1 and CDR2 from the germline V gene are PRHDT and FYEKMQ (reference sequence). V shed 3 bases and J shed 5 bases, with 5 bases lying between them. This CDR3 region has 12 residues. The CDR3 sequence: CASSLEDNEQFF. CDR3 DNA: TGTGCCAGCAGCTTGGAGGACAATGAGCAGTTCTTC.